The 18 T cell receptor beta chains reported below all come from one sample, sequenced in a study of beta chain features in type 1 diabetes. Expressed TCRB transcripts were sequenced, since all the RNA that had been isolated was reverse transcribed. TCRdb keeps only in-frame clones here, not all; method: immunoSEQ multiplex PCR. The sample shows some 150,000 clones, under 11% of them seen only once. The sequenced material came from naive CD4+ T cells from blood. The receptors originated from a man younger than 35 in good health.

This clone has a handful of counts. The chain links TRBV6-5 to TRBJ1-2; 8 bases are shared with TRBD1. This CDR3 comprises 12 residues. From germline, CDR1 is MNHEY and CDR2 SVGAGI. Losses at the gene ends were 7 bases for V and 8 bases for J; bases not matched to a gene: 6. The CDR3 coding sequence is TGTGCCAGCACTACAGGGGGGGACGGCTACACCTTC. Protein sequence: CASTTGGDGYTF.

The DNA of the CDR3 is TGTGCCAGCAGTTCCGCCGCGTACGAGCAGTACTTC. Protein product: CASSSAAYEQYF. The chain joins TRBV6-5 to TRBJ2-7; D gene uncertain. CDR3 size: 12 residues. CDR1 MNHEY and CDR2 SVGAGI come from the germline V gene. Trimming removed 4 bases from V and 4 bases from J, with 8 bases in between.

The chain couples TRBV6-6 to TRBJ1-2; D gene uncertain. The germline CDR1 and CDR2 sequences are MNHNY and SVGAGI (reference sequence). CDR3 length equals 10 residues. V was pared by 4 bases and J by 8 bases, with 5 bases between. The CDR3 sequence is CASSSQGYTF. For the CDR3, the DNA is TGTGCCAGCAGTTCACAAGGCTACACCTTC.

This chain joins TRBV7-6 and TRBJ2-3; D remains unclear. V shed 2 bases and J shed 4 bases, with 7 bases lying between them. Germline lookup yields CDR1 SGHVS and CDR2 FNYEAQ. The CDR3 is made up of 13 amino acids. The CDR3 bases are TGTGCCAGCAGCTTAAGTTTAGCAGATACGCAGTATTTT. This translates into CASSLSLADTQYF. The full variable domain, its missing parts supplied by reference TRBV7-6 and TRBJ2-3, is GAGVSQSPRYKVTKRGQDVALRCDPISGHVSLYWYRQALGQGPEFLTYFNYEAQQDKSGLPNDRFSAERPEGSISTLTIQRTEQRDSAMYRCASSLSLADTQYFGPGTRLTVL.

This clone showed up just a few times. CDR3 nucleotide sequence: TGTGCCAGCAGCTTTGCGGAGGGGAATCAGCCCCAGCATTTT. It yields the protein CASSFAEGNQPQHF. This rearrangement joins TRBV7-2 to TRBJ1-5, with a weak D call TRBD1 (5 bases). Trimming removed 3 bases from V and 4 bases from J, with 10 bases in between. This CDR3 spans 14 amino acids. Looked up from germline, CDR1 is SGHTA and CDR2 is FQGNSA.

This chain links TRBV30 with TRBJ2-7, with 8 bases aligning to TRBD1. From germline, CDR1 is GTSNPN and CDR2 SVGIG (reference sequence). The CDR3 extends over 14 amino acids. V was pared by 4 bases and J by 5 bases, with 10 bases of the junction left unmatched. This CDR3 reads CAWNRQGAFHEQYF. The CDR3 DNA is TGTGCCTGGAATCGTCAGGGGGCGTTCCACGAGCAGTACTTC.

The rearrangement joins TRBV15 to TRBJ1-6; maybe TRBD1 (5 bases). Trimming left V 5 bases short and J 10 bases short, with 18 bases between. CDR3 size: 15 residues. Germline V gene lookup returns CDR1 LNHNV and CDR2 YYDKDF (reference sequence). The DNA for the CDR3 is TGTGCCACCAGCCTAGATGTAGGGGCTCAGTCACCCCTCCACTTT. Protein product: CATSLDVGAQSPLHF.

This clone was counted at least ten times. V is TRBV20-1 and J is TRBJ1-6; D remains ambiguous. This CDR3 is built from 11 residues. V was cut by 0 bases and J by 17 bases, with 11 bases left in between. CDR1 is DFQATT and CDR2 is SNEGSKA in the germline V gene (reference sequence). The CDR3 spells CSAREAPGFHF. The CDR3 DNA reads TGCAGTGCTAGAGAGGCCCCCGGGTTCCACTTT.

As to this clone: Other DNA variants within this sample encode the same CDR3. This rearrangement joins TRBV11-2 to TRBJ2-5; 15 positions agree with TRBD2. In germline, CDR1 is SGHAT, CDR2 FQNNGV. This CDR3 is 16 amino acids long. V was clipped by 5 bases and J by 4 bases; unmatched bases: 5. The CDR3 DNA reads TGTGCCAGCAGCCCACGGACTAGCGGGGGGGGAGAGACCCAGTACTTC. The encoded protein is CASSPRTSGGGETQYF.

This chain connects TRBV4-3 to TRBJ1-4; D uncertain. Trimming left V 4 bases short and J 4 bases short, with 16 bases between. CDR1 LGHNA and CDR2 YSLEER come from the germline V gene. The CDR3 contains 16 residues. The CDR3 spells CASSPSYARSNEKLFF. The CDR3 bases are TGCGCCAGCAGCCCTAGTTACGCTCGGAGTAATGAAAAACTGTTTTTT.

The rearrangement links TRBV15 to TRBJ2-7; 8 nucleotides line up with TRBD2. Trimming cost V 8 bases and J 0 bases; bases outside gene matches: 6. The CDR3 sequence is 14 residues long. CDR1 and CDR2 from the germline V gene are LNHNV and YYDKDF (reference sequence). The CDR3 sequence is CATQPGGYSYEQYF. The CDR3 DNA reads TGTGCCACCCAACCGGGGGGGTACTCCTACGAGCAGTACTTC.

In nucleotides, the CDR3 is TGCGCCAGCAGCTTGGAACAGCATAAGTCTGGAAACACCATATATTTT. This translates into CASSLEQHKSGNTIYF. The rearrangement joins TRBV5-1 to TRBJ1-3, with D unresolved. This CDR3 region has 16 residues. Germline CDR1 and CDR2: SGHRS and YFSETQ. The ends were cut back, 0 bases at V and 1 base at J, with 11 bases in the middle. Complete variable domain (other parts from reference TRBV5-1 and TRBJ1-3): KAGVTQTPRYLIKTRGQQVTLSCSPISGHRSVSWYQQTPGQGLQFLFEYFSETQRNKGNFPGRFSGRQFSNSRSEMNVSTLELGDSALYLCASSLEQHKSGNTIYFGEGSWLTVV.

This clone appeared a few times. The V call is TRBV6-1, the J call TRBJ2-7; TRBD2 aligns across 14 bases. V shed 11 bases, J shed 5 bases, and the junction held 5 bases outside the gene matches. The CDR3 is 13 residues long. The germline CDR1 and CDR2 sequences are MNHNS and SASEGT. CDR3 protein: CAGGTSGGNEQYF. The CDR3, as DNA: TGTGCCGGTGGGACTAGCGGGGGCAACGAGCAGTACTTC.

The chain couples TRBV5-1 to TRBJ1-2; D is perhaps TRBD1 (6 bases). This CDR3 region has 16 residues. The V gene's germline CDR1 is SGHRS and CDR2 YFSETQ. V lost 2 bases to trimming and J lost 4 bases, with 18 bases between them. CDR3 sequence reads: CASSLGQNQNFYGYTF. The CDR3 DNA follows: TGCGCCAGCAGCTTAGGACAGAATCAAAACTTCTATGGCTACACCTTC.

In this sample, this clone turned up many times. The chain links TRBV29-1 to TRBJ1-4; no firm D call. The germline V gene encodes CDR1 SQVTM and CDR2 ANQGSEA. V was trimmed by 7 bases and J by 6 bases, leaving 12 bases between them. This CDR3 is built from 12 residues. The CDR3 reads CSGRGVDEKLFF. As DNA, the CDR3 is TGCAGCGGTCGCGGGGTGGATGAAAAACTGTTTTTT. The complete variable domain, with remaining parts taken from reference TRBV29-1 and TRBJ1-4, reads SAVISQKPSRDICQRGTSLTIQCQVDSQVTMMFWYRQQPGQSLTLIATANQGSEATYESGFVIDKFPISRPNLTFSTLTVSNMSPEDSSIYLCSGRGVDEKLFFGSGTQLSVL.

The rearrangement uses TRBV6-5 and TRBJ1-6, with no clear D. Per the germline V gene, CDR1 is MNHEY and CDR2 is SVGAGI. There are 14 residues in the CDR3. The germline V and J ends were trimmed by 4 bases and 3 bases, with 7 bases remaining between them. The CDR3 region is CASSSTDYNSPLHF. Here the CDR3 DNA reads TGTGCCAGCAGTTCAACAGACTATAATTCACCCCTCCACTTT.

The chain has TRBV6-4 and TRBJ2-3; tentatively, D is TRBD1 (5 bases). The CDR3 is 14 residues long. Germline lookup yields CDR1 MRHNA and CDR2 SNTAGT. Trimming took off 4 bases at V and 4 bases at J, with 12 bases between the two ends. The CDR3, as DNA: TGTGCCAGCAGTGCCCAGGGTGCGTCAGATACGCAGTATTTT. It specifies CASSAQGASDTQYF.

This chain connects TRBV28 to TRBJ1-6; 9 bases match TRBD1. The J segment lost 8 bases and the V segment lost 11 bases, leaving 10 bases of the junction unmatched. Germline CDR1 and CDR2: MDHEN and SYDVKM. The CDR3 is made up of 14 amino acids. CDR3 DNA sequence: TGTGCCTCCTTGACAGGGGGAGAGTATTCACCCCTCCACTTT. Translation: CASLTGGEYSPLHF.